This is a list of T cell receptor beta chains from one sample in a study of blood T cells in healthy people across ages. TCRdb reanalysed the 5' RACE reads using MiXCR and keeps one entry per CDR3 protein. The table includes about 1.8 million distinct CDR3 sequences, roughly 50% detected once. Sequenced material: blood. All receptors derive from a woman aged 40 to 55 in good health. Both conserved end residues are part of each CDR3. D genes are given only for firm matches. Size values are once, few and many counts, or a class for expanded clones, and some rows have none.

v_gene: TRBV20-1
d_gene: NA
abundance: NA
j_gene: TRBJ1-2
CDR3aa: CSASRASVNYGYTF
CDR3nt: TGCAGTGCTAGCCGGGCATCCGTAAACTATGGCTACACCTTC

v_gene: TRBV20-1
d_gene: NA
abundance: NA
j_gene: TRBJ2-6
CDR3aa: CSARDLPVGAGANVLTF
CDR3nt: TGCAGTGCTAGAGACCTCCCCGTAGGCGCTGGGGCCAACGTCCTGACTTTC

v_gene: TRBV20-1
d_gene: TRBD1
abundance: NA
j_gene: TRBJ2-7
CDR3aa: CSAAADRGLDEQYF
CDR3nt: TGCAGTGCCGCGGCTGACAGGGGGCTCGACGAGCAGTACTTC

v_gene: TRBV6-6
d_gene: TRBD1
abundance: NA
j_gene: TRBJ2-5
CDR3aa: CASSTTVGQGQETQYF
CDR3nt: TGTGCCAGCAGTACCACCGTCGGACAGGGACAAGAGACCCAGTACTTC

v_gene: TRBV2
d_gene: NA
abundance: NA
j_gene: TRBJ2-1
CDR3aa: CASSGRGVYYNEQFF
CDR3nt: TGTGCCAGCAGTGGTCGTGGTGTCTACTACAATGAGCAGTTCTTC

v_gene: TRBV29-1
d_gene: NA
abundance: few
j_gene: TRBJ1-2
CDR3aa: CSVVRQHTNYGYTF
CDR3nt: TGCAGCGTTGTCAGACAGCATACTAACTATGGCTACACCTTC

v_gene: TRBV7-9
d_gene: NA
abundance: few
j_gene: TRBJ2-4
CDR3aa: CASSFGNIQYF
CDR3nt: TGTGCCAGCAGCTTTGGAAACATTCAGTACTTC

v_gene: TRBV10-3
d_gene: TRBD1
abundance: few
j_gene: TRBJ2-5
CDR3aa: CAISETISGTGGRETQYF
CDR3nt: TGTGCCATCAGTGAAACAATTTCCGGGACAGGGGGCCGAGAGACCCAGTACTTC

v_gene: TRBV6-2/TRBV6-3
d_gene: TRBD1
abundance: few
j_gene: TRBJ2-7
CDR3aa: CASKLETGHYEQYF
CDR3nt: TGTGCCAGCAAATTAGAGACAGGGCACTACGAGCAGTACTTC

v_gene: TRBV29-1
d_gene: NA
abundance: NA
j_gene: TRBJ1-1
CDR3aa: CSVRGTSRSTEAFF
CDR3nt: TGCAGCGTCAGAGGGACCTCCCGTAGCACTGAAGCTTTCTTT

v_gene: TRBV20-1
d_gene: NA
abundance: few
j_gene: TRBJ2-4
CDR3aa: CSAEGTPRAKNIQYF
CDR3nt: TGCAGTGCGGAAGGGACACCCCGAGCCAAAAACATTCAGTACTTC

v_gene: TRBV7-2
d_gene: TRBD2
abundance: few
j_gene: TRBJ2-1
CDR3aa: CASSFGAGWGYNEQFF
CDR3nt: TGTGCCAGCAGCTTTGGAGCGGGGTGGGGCTACAATGAGCAGTTCTTC

v_gene: TRBV23-1
d_gene: NA
abundance: NA
j_gene: TRBJ2-5
CDR3aa: CASSPVRQEQETQYF
CDR3nt: TGCGCCAGCAGTCCCGTCAGGCAGGAACAAGAGACCCAGTACTTC

v_gene: TRBV4-1
d_gene: NA
abundance: NA
j_gene: TRBJ2-3
CDR3aa: CASSQVSSSSTDTQYF
CDR3nt: TGCGCCAGCAGCCAAGTCTCTAGCAGTAGCACAGATACGCAGTATTTT

v_gene: TRBV7-2
d_gene: TRBD2
abundance: NA
j_gene: TRBJ2-5
CDR3aa: CANSRSGGKQETQYF
CDR3nt: TGTGCCAACAGCCGTAGCGGGGGCAAACAAGAGACCCAGTACTTC

v_gene: TRBV4-2
d_gene: NA
abundance: NA
j_gene: TRBJ2-1
CDR3aa: CASSQDLDLRNEQFF
CDR3nt: TGTGCCAGCAGCCAAGATCTGGATCTTCGTAATGAGCAGTTCTTC

v_gene: TRBV6-1
d_gene: TRBD2
abundance: NA
j_gene: TRBJ2-4
CDR3aa: CANGGSGTKNIQYF
CDR3nt: TGTGCCAACGGGGGGAGTGGGACCAAAAACATTCAGTACTTC

v_gene: TRBV20-1
d_gene: NA
abundance: NA
j_gene: TRBJ1-1
CDR3aa: CSARDGPAFF
CDR3nt: TGCAGTGCTAGAGATGGGCCAGCTTTCTTT

v_gene: TRBV20-1
d_gene: NA
abundance: few
j_gene: TRBJ2-3
CDR3aa: CSAVWFGTQYF
CDR3nt: TGCAGTGCCGTCTGGTTCGGTACGCAGTATTTT

v_gene: TRBV20-1
d_gene: NA
abundance: NA
j_gene: TRBJ2-7
CDR3aa: CSATGIAASYEQYF
CDR3nt: TGCAGTGCCACCGGGATAGCGGCCTCGTACGAGCAGTACTTC

v_gene: TRBV7-2
d_gene: NA
abundance: NA
j_gene: TRBJ2-7
CDR3aa: CASSLDQVGVVSYEQYF
CDR3nt: TGTGCCAGCAGCTTAGACCAAGTGGGGGTCGTATCCTACGAGCAGTACTTC

v_gene: TRBV6-2/TRBV6-3
d_gene: NA
abundance: NA
j_gene: TRBJ1-1
CDR3aa: CASGDTEAFF
CDR3nt: TGTGCCAGCGGGGACACTGAAGCTTTCTTT

v_gene: TRBV9
d_gene: NA
abundance: NA
j_gene: TRBJ1-4
CDR3aa: CASSVGTGRGDEKLFF
CDR3nt: TGTGCCAGCAGCGTAGGCACGGGTCGGGGGGATGAAAAACTGTTTTTT

v_gene: TRBV20-1
d_gene: NA
abundance: NA
j_gene: TRBJ2-7
CDR3aa: CSARDLKSSYNEQYF
CDR3nt: TGCAGTGCTAGAGATCTGAAGAGCTCCTACAATGAGCAGTACTTC

v_gene: TRBV5-1
d_gene: NA
abundance: few
j_gene: TRBJ2-7
CDR3aa: CASSDWQGTYEQYF
CDR3nt: TGCGCCAGCAGCGACTGGCAGGGGACCTACGAGCAGTACTTC

v_gene: TRBV9
d_gene: TRBD2
abundance: few
j_gene: TRBJ2-5
CDR3aa: CASSASAGGQETQYF
CDR3nt: TGTGCCAGCAGCGCCTCAGCGGGGGGGCAAGAGACCCAGTACTTC

v_gene: TRBV4-3
d_gene: NA
abundance: many
j_gene: TRBJ2-5
CDR3aa: CASSQKRTGRETQYF
CDR3nt: TGCGCCAGCAGCCAAAAAAGGACGGGAAGGGAGACCCAGTACTTC

v_gene: TRBV27
d_gene: NA
abundance: few
j_gene: TRBJ1-2
CDR3aa: CASSFIGGLGYTF
CDR3nt: TGTGCCAGCAGTTTTATAGGGGGTCTGGGCTACACCTTC

v_gene: TRBV28
d_gene: NA
abundance: NA
j_gene: TRBJ1-4
CDR3aa: CASSLTGVSGKLFF
CDR3nt: TGTGCCAGCAGTTTGACCGGAGTTTCCGGAAAACTGTTTTTT

v_gene: TRBV7-6
d_gene: NA
abundance: NA
j_gene: TRBJ2-1
CDR3aa: CASSLAGKGSEQFF
CDR3nt: TGTGCCAGCAGCTTAGCAGGGAAGGGCAGTGAGCAGTTCTTC

v_gene: TRBV20-1
d_gene: TRBD1
abundance: NA
j_gene: TRBJ1-2
CDR3aa: CSASGQGGGYTF
CDR3nt: TGCAGTGCTAGTGGACAGGGAGGCGGCTACACCTTC

v_gene: TRBV9
d_gene: NA
abundance: NA
j_gene: TRBJ1-2
CDR3aa: CASSVVGARAEDGYTF
CDR3nt: TGTGCCAGCAGCGTAGTCGGGGCCCGGGCGGAGGATGGCTACACCTTC

v_gene: TRBV11-2
d_gene: TRBD2
abundance: few
j_gene: TRBJ2-5
CDR3aa: CASSFLRSSGGQETQYF
CDR3nt: TGTGCCAGCAGCTTTCTGCGGTCTAGCGGGGGGCAAGAGACCCAGTACTTC

v_gene: TRBV20-1
d_gene: TRBD1
abundance: NA
j_gene: TRBJ1-1
CDR3aa: CSARSTGDLEAFF
CDR3nt: TGCAGTGCTAGATCGACAGGGGACCTTGAAGCTTTCTTT

v_gene: TRBV6-1
d_gene: TRBD2
abundance: NA
j_gene: TRBJ2-5
CDR3aa: CASTGTSGDLETQYF
CDR3nt: TGTGCCTCGACCGGGACTAGCGGGGATCTGGAGACCCAGTACTTC

v_gene: TRBV28
d_gene: TRBD2
abundance: few
j_gene: TRBJ2-5
CDR3aa: CASSPLYVGGRKTQYF
CDR3nt: TGTGCCAGCAGCCCTCTGTACGTGGGAGGGAGGAAGACCCAGTACTTC

v_gene: TRBV5-1
d_gene: NA
abundance: NA
j_gene: TRBJ1-2
CDR3aa: CASRSFTGDYGYTF
CDR3nt: TGCGCCAGCAGATCCTTCACGGGGGACTATGGCTACACCTTC

v_gene: TRBV20-1
d_gene: NA
abundance: NA
j_gene: TRBJ1-5
CDR3aa: CSAFGATGNQPQHF
CDR3nt: TGCAGCGCCTTTGGGGCCACAGGCAATCAGCCCCAGCATTTT

v_gene: TRBV2
d_gene: TRBD2
abundance: NA
j_gene: TRBJ2-2
CDR3aa: CASTTTSLAGGPATGELFF
CDR3nt: TGTGCCAGCACCACGACGAGTCTAGCGGGGGGGCCCGCCACCGGGGAGCTGTTTTTT

v_gene: TRBV7-2
d_gene: NA
abundance: few
j_gene: TRBJ1-3
CDR3aa: CASSGGTGGTIYF
CDR3nt: TGTGCCAGCAGCGGAGGGACCGGCGGCACCATATATTTT